The 17 T cell receptor beta chains listed next were all sequenced from one sample in a study of glioma-infiltrating T cells after dendritic cell vaccination. Libraries were prepared by immunoSEQ multiplex PCR; TCRdb keeps only in-frame clonotypes and omits some of them. The sample lists about 92,000 clones; 85% to 90% were seen once. The sample was blood, taken before dendritic cell vaccination. The receptors stem from a human donor with glioblastoma.

This chain links TRBV28 with TRBJ2-4; 10 bases agree with TRBD1. The V and J ends lost 5 bases and 0 bases, in that order; junction bases with no gene match: 16. The CDR3 has 20 residues. Germline V gene lookup returns CDR1 MDHEN and CDR2 SYDVKM. This chain's CDR3 is CASSNTGQGFGGEAKNIQYF. DNA of the CDR3: TGTGCCAGCAGTAACACGGGACAGGGGTTTGGGGGTGAAGCCAAAAACATTCAGTACTTC.

The genes are TRBV7-9 and TRBJ2-1; 14 bases match TRBD2. Germline CDR1 SEHNR, CDR2 FQNEAQ (reference sequence). The CDR3 is made up of 19 amino acids. Trimming removed 6 bases from V and 4 bases from J; junction bases left unmatched: 14. The CDR3 sequence: CASSYRKGLAGAVYNEQFF. The CDR3 DNA is TGTGCCAGCAGTTACAGAAAGGGACTAGCGGGGGCGGTTTACAATGAGCAGTTCTTC. The variable domain in full, completed from reference TRBV7-9 and TRBJ2-1, reads DTGVSQNPRHKITKRGQNVTFRCDPISEHNRLYWYRQTLGQGPEFLTYFQNEAQLEKSRLLSDRFSAERPKGSFSTLEIQRTEQGDSAMYLCASSYRKGLAGAVYNEQFFGPGTRLTVL.

The chain carries TRBV27 and TRBJ2-3; D is possibly TRBD2 (7 bases). CDR3 length equals 14 residues. V was clipped by 3 bases and J by 4 bases, with 11 bases between them. Germline V gives CDR1 MNHEY, CDR2 SMNVEV (reference sequence). The chain's CDR3 is CASSLGGAPDTQYF. CDR3 bases: TGTGCCAGCAGTTTGGGGGGGGCCCCAGATACGCAGTATTTT.

V gene TRBV14 combines with J gene TRBJ1-3; D not resolved. V gave up 1 base and J gave up 7 bases, with 11 bases separating them. The CDR3 contains 14 residues. Germline-derived CDR1 and CDR2 are SGHDN and FVKESK. The CDR3 DNA is TGTGCCAGCAGCCAAGGACTGCCAGTTAACACCATATATTTT. It specifies CASSQGLPVNTIYF.

This clone has a single count. The J gene is TRBJ2-7, the V gene TRBV4-1; maybe TRBD1 (6 bases). The CDR3 is made up of 15 amino acids. The germline CDR1 and CDR2 sequences are MGHRA and YSYEKL. V dropped 2 bases and J dropped 6 bases, with 17 bases sitting between them. The CDR3 sequence is CASSQTIATGSEQYF. The DNA for the CDR3 is TGCGCCAGCAGCCAAACAATCGCCACAGGGAGCGAGCAGTACTTC.

The rearrangement joins TRBV30 to TRBJ2-7; D remains ambiguous. CDR3 length: 11 residues. Between the trimmed V and J ends, which lost 3 bases and 0 bases, there was a span of 3 bases. Germline V gives CDR1 GTSNPN, CDR2 SVGIG (reference sequence). The CDR3 loop reads CAWSHSYEQYF. DNA of the CDR3: TGTGCCTGGAGCCACTCCTACGAGCAGTACTTC.

This chain links TRBV29-1 with TRBJ2-3; 13 bases align to TRBD2. The CDR3 totals 14 residues. Germline values: CDR1 SQVTM, CDR2 ANQGSEA. Trimming at V came to 7 bases and at J to 4 bases, leaving 5 bases not matched to a gene. CDR3 coding DNA: TGCAGCGGCGGACTAGCGGGAGTGTCAGATACGCAGTATTTT. Encoded protein: CSGGLAGVSDTQYF.

This sequence joins TRBV11-1 and TRBJ2-5, with D maybe TRBD1 (5 bases). The CDR3 contains 15 residues. The V gene lost 1 base and the J gene lost 1 base, with 10 bases spanning the gap. Per germline, CDR1 SGHAT and CDR2 FQDESV (reference sequence). This chain's CDR3 is CASSLEPDSQETQYF. CDR3 sequence (DNA): TGTGCCAGCAGCTTAGAGCCCGACAGCCAAGAGACCCAGTACTTC.

The V gene is TRBV7-9, the J gene TRBJ2-7, with D perhaps TRBD1 (7 bases). V was trimmed by 4 bases and J by 3 bases, leaving 13 bases between them. Germline CDR1 reads SEHNR; CDR2 reads FQNEAQ (reference sequence). This CDR3 comprises 14 residues. The CDR3 here is CASSSQGGYYEQYF. The CDR3, as DNA: TGTGCCAGCAGCTCCCAGGGGGGTTACTACGAGCAGTACTTC.

This clone was detected a few times. V usage is TRBV29-1 and J usage is TRBJ2-1, with D perhaps TRBD2 (5 bases). The CDR3 has 13 residues. V was clipped by 4 bases and J by 3 bases, with 10 bases between them. Germline V lookup: CDR1 SQVTM, CDR2 ANQGSEA. This CDR3 reads CSVVTGYYNEQFF. The CDR3 region has the DNA TGCAGCGTTGTAACGGGATACTACAATGAGCAGTTCTTC.

The chain recombines TRBV5-6 with TRBJ1-1, with D perhaps TRBD1 (6 bases). This CDR3 has 16 amino acids. The germline gives CDR1 SGHDT, CDR2 YYEEEE. V was clipped by 0 bases and J by 4 bases, with 16 bases between them. The CDR3 region has the DNA TGTGCCAGCAGCTTGGGTGGAAGGGGGTCGGGCACTGAAGCTTTCTTT. It encodes CASSLGGRGSGTEAFF.

This clone was picked up a small number of times. The chain has TRBV5-5 and TRBJ1-2; tentative D call: TRBD1 (5 bases). The CDR3 runs 18 residues. The V end lost 0 bases, the J end lost 7 bases, and 25 bases lay between the germline ends. The V gene's germline CDR1 is SGHKS and CDR2 YYEKEE (reference sequence). CDR3 bases: TGTGCCAGCAGCTTGGGGGTCGAGGAATTGGGACGCGGGGGTGGCTACACCTTC. Translation gives CASSLGVEELGRGGGYTF. Full variable domain (outside the CDR3, taken from reference TRBV5-5 and TRBJ1-2): DAGVTQSPTHLIKTRGQQVTLRCSPISGHKSVSWYQQVLGQGPQFIFQYYEKEERGRGNFPDRFSARQFPNYSSELNVNALLLGDSALYLCASSLGVEELGRGGGYTFGSGTRLTVV.

The chain has TRBV28 and TRBJ1-2, with D possibly matching TRBD1 (6 bases). The CDR3 extends over 15 amino acids. V lost 5 bases and J 0 bases, leaving 13 bases between the germline ends. Germline loops: CDR1 MDHEN, CDR2 SYDVKM. CDR3 amino acids: CASSTWGGANYGYTF. The CDR3 DNA follows: TGTGCCAGCAGTACCTGGGGGGGCGCTAACTATGGCTACACCTTC.

This chain connects TRBV29-1 to TRBJ1-4; D is ambiguous. This CDR3 has 12 residues. Germline loops: CDR1 SQVTM, CDR2 ANQGSEA. V lost 7 bases, J lost 5 bases, and 11 bases lay in between. The CDR3 DNA sequence: TGCAGCGCCATGGGCTTGAATGAAAAACTGTTTTTT. It translates to CSAMGLNEKLFF.

The genes are TRBV6-5 and TRBJ2-7, with D possibly being TRBD1 (6 bases). The CDR3 runs 16 residues. CDR1 MNHEY and CDR2 SVGAGI come from the germline V gene. V was shortened by 0 bases and J by 4 bases, with 16 bases between the two germline ends. The CDR3 is CASSYSWQGSIYEQYF. In nucleotides, the CDR3 is TGTGCCAGCAGTTACTCATGGCAGGGGTCGATTTACGAGCAGTACTTC.

The rearrangement uses TRBV2 and TRBJ2-3; D is undetermined. Trimming shortened V by 3 bases and J by 3 bases, and 16 bases separated the two germline ends. Germline values: CDR1 SNHLY, CDR2 FYNNEI. This CDR3 spans 16 amino acids. The CDR3 DNA reads TGTGCCAGCAGTGACCTGCCGGAGAGGATTACAGATACGCAGTATTTT. This codes for CASSDLPERITDTQYF. The variable domain in full, with the rest retrieved from reference TRBV2 and TRBJ2-3, is EPEVTQTPSHQVTQMGQEVILRCVPISNHLYFYWYRQILGQKVEFLVSFYNNEISEKSEIFDDQFSVERPDGSNFTLKIRSTKLEDSAMYFCASSDLPERITDTQYFGPGTRLTVL.

V usage is TRBV6-4 and J usage is TRBJ2-3, with a possible D match to TRBD1 (6 bases). This CDR3 spans 15 amino acids. Germline CDR1 and CDR2: MRHNA and SNTAGT. V lost 2 bases and J 0 bases, leaving 9 bases between the germline ends. CDR3 in amino acids: CASSDGGGSTDTQYF. The CDR3 DNA follows: TGTGCCAGCAGTGACGGTGGGGGCAGCACAGATACGCAGTATTTT.